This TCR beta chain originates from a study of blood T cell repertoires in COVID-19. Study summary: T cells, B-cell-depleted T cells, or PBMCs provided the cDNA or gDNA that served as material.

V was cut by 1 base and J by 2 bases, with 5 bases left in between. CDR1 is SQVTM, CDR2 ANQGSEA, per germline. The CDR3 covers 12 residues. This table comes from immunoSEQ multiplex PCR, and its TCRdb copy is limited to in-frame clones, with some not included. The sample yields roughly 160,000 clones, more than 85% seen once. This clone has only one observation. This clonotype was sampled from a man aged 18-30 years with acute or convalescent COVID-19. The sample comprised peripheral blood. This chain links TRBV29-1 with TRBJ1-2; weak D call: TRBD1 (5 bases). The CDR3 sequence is CSVEGTNYGYTF. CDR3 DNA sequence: TGCAGCGTTGAAGGGACAAACTATGGCTACACCTTC. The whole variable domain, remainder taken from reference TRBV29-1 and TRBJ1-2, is SAVISQKPSRDICQRGTSLTIQCQVDSQVTMMFWYRQQPGQSLTLIATANQGSEATYESGFVIDKFPISRPNLTFSTLTVSNMSPEDSSIYLCSVEGTNYGYTFGSGTRLTVV.